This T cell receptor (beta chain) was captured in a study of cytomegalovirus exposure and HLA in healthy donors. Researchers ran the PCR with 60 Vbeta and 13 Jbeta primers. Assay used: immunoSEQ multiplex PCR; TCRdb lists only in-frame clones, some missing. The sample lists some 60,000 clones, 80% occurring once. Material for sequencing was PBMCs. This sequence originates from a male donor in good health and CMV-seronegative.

The CDR3 spells CASRQGQTNEKLFF. CDR3 DNA sequence: TGTGCCAGCAGGCAAGGACAGACTAATGAAAAACTGTTTTTT. The J gene is TRBJ1-4, the V gene TRBV2; D may be TRBD1 (6 bases). The V end was cut by 6 bases, the J end by 2 bases, with 10 bases between. There are 14 residues in the CDR3. Germline CDR1 is SNHLY and CDR2 is FYNNEI.